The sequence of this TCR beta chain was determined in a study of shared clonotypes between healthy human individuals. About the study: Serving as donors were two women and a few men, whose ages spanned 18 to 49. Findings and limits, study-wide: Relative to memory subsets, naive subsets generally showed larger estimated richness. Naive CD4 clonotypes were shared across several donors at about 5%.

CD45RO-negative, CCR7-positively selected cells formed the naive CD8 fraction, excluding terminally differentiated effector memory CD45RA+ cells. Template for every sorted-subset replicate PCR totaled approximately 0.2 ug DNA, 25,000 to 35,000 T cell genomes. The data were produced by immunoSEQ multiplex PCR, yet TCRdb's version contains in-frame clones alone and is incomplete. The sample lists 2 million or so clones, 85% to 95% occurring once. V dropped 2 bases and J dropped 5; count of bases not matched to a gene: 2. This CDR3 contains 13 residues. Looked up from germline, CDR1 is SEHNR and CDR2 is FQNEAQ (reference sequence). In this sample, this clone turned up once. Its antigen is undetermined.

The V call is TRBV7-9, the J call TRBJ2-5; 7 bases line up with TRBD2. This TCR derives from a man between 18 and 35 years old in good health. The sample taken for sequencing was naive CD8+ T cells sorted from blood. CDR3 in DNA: TGTGCCAGCAGCTTACCACTAGCGGAGACCCAGTACTTC. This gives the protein CASSLPLAETQYF.